This T cell receptor (beta chain) was obtained from a study of T cells after posttransplantation cyclophosphamide. Study-wide findings and caveats: Donor CD8+ memory clones often dominated recipient blood repertoires at later times.

The length of the CDR3 is 13 residues. Between the trimmed V and J ends, which lost 0 bases and 3 bases, there was a span of 9 bases. Germline V gives CDR1 GTSNPN, CDR2 SVGIG (reference sequence). TCRdb's table, derived via immunoSEQ multiplex PCR, lists solely in-frame clones and lacks some. The table records about 66,000 clones, just under 95% of them present only once. To note about this clone: The antigen remains unidentified.

The receptor was derived from a woman between 25 and 40 years old in good health and a related stem cell transplant donor. The sample comprised PBMCs. The J gene is TRBJ2-7, the V gene TRBV30, with unresolved D. The DNA of the CDR3 is TGTGCCTGGAGTGTAACGCACAACTACGAGCAGTACTTC. Translated, it gives CAWSVTHNYEQYF.